A single sample gave rise to the 6 T cell receptor beta chains below, sequenced in a study of T cell changes during pregnancy in multiple sclerosis. Profiled with immunoSEQ multiplex PCR; TCRdb holds only in-frame clones, not every one. The sample shows approximately 100,000 clones, 90% to 95% of them seen only once. This sample comprised peripheral blood, obtained after pregnancy. The receptors stem from a female donor with multiple sclerosis, enrolled in a pregnancy study.

The rearrangement uses TRBV7-2 and TRBJ1-1; D unresolved. V dropped 1 base and J dropped 1 base, with 10 bases sitting between them. This CDR3 region has 15 residues. Germline-derived CDR1 and CDR2 are SGHTA and FQGNSA. CDR3 loop: CASSLDSGPNTEAFF. In nucleotides, the CDR3 is TGTGCCAGCAGCTTAGATAGTGGGCCGAACACTGAAGCTTTCTTT.

This sequence joins TRBV5-1 and TRBJ1-1, with a weak D call TRBD1 (6 bases). CDR1 and CDR2 from the germline V gene are SGHRS and YFSETQ. V gave up 7 bases and J gave up 4 bases, with 17 bases separating them. CDR3 length equals 14 residues. CDR3 protein: CASGGRGKGTEAFF. The DNA for the CDR3 is TGCGCCAGCGGAGGAAGGGGGAAGGGCACTGAAGCTTTCTTT.

V and J are TRBV6-5 and TRBJ1-1; D may be TRBD1 (6 bases). The CDR3 consists of 14 residues. V dropped 0 bases and J dropped 4 bases, with 9 bases sitting between them. From germline, CDR1 is MNHEY and CDR2 SVGAGI. DNA for the CDR3: TGTGCCAGCAGTTACTCGGGCAGGGGCACTGAAGCTTTCTTT. Its protein is CASSYSGRGTEAFF.

This clone came up once. This chain uses TRBV6-1 with TRBJ1-1, with TRBD1 matching over 8 bases. The germline V gene encodes CDR1 MNHNS and CDR2 SASEGT. This CDR3 is 14 amino acids long. The V gene end was trimmed by 7 bases and the J gene end by 1 base; junction bases not matched to a gene: 5. The CDR3 nucleotides are TGTGCCAGCACCCGGACAGGGAGGAACACTGAAGCTTTCTTT. Its translation is CASTRTGRNTEAFF.

V gene TRBV13 combines with J gene TRBJ2-7, with 11 positions matching TRBD1. Germline CDR1 reads PRHDT; CDR2 reads FYEKMQ (reference sequence). This CDR3 comprises 14 residues. J was trimmed by 3 bases and V by 8 bases; bases with no gene match: 6. The CDR3 protein is CASSPGQGVYEQYF. The DNA for the CDR3 is TGTGCCAGCTCTCCGGGACAGGGGGTCTACGAGCAGTACTTC.

The gene calls are TRBV7-9 and TRBJ1-4; D is perhaps TRBD1 (6 bases). V lost 6 bases and J lost 5, with 19 bases in between. CDR1 SEHNR and CDR2 FQNEAQ come from the germline V gene (reference sequence). This CDR3 has 16 amino acids. The CDR3 sequence is CASSSGEGGGNEKLFF. The CDR3 DNA sequence: TGTGCCAGCAGTTCAGGGGAAGGGGGGGGAAATGAAAAACTGTTTTTT.